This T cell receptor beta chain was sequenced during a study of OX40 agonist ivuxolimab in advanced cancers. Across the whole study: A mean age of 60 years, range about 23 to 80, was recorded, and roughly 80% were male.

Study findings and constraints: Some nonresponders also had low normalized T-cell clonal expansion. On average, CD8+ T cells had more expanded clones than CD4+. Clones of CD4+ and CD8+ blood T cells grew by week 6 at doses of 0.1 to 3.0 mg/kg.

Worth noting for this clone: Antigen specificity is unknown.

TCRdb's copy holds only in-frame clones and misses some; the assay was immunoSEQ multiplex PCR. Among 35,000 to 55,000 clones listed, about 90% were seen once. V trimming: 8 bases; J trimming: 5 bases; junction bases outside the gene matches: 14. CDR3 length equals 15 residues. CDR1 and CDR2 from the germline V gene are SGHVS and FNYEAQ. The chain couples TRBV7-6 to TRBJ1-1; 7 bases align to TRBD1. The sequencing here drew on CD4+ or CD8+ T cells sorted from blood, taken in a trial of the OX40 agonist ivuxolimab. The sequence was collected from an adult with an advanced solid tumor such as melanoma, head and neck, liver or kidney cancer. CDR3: CASSIKDRAGTEAFF. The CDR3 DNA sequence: TGTGCCAGCTCAATCAAAGACAGGGCCGGTACTGAAGCTTTCTTT.